This T cell receptor beta chain was recovered during a study of early T cells in non-severe SARS-CoV-2 infection. Turning to the study itself: Bulk RNA isolated from unsorted whole blood underwent sequencing; chains were not paired.

This clonotype was found many times. Its antigen is unknown. Study findings and constraints: Comparison of clonotypes with VDJdb favored anti-spike CD8 responses while missing private and CD4 specificities.

Trimming took 3 bases from V and 7 from J, leaving 12 bases between them. This CDR3 spans 12 amino acids. The V gene's germline CDR1 is DFQATT and CDR2 SNEGSKA (reference sequence). Attachment of unique molecular identifiers was made to individual cDNA molecules. TCRdb passed the 5' RACE reads through MiXCR, listing each CDR3 protein once. Here the sample spans tens of thousands of distinct CDR3 sequences, about a tenth being singletons. The sequence came from an adult who was a healthcare worker with PCR-confirmed SARS-CoV-2 infection or an uninfected control (not recorded which). The specimen sequenced was whole blood. This sequence joins TRBV20-1 and TRBJ2-5; D unclear. In DNA form, the CDR3 reads TGCAGTGCTAGTGAGTCCATGGGGACCCAGTACTTC. Translating it yields CSASESMGTQYF.